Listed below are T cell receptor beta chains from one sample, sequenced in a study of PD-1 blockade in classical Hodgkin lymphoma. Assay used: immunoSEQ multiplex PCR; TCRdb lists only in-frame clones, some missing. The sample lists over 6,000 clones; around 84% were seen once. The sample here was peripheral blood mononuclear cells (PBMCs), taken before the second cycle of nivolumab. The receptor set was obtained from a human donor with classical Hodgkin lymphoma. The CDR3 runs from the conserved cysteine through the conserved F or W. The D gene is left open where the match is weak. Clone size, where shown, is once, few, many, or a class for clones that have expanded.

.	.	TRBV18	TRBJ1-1	TGTGCCAGCTCACCAGTTCCTTTTGGTAGGAACACTGAAGCTTTCTTT	CASSPVPFGRNTEAFF
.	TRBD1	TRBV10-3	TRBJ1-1	TGTGCCATCAGTGAGTCGTGGACAGGGAGCACTGAAGCTTTCTTT	CAISESWTGSTEAFF
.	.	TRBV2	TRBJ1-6	TGTGCCAGCAGTGACCTCGGGACCGACCCCATGTCACCCCTCCACTTT	CASSDLGTDPMSPLHF
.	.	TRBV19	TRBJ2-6	TGTGCCAGTACGGGGTGGGGCTCTGGGGCCAACGTCCTGACTTTC	CASTGWGSGANVLTF
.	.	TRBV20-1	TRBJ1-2	TGCAGTGCTCCCCTTAACTATGGCTACACCTTC	CSAPLNYGYTF
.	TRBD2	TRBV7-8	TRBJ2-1	TGTGCCAGCAGCTCTATTCTAGCGGGGAGGGTAAATGAGCAGTTCTTC	CASSSILAGRVNEQFF
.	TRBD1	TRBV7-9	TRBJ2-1	TGTGCCAGCAGCTTATTAGGGACAGGGTTGTACAATGAGCAGTTCTTC	CASSLLGTGLYNEQFF
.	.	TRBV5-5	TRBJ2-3	TGTGCCAGCAGCTTGAGAGGGGCCACAGATACGCAGTATTTT	CASSLRGATDTQYF
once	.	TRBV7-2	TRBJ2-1	TGTGCCAGCAGCTTAGCGCCGGGGAATGAGCAGTTCTTC	CASSLAPGNEQFF
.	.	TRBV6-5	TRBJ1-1	TGTGCCAGCAGTTACTCCGAAGGGGGAACAGCTTTCTTT	CASSYSEGGTAFF
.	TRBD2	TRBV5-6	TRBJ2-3	TGTGCCAGCAGCTCTATTGGACTAGCGGAAACAGATACGCAGTATTTT	CASSSIGLAETDTQYF
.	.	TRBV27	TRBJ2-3	TGTGCCAGCAGTTATGGCACAGATACGCAGTATTTT	CASSYGTDTQYF
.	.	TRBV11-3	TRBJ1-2	TGTGCCAGCAGACCCCAGTTAGCTAACTATGGCTACACCTTC	CASRPQLANYGYTF
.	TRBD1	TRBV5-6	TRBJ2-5	TGTGCCAGCAGCTTAAGGGGGAGACAGGGGCGCCTGGAGACCCAGTACTTC	CASSLRGRQGRLETQYF
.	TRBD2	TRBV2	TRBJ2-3	TGTGCCAGCAGTTTTTTCCGGAGCGGGAGAGGGACAGATACGCAGTATTTT	CASSFFRSGRGTDTQYF
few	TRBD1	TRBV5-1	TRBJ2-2	TGCGCCAGCAGCCCTCCCCTGACAGGGACCACCGGGGAGCTGTTTTTT	CASSPPLTGTTGELFF
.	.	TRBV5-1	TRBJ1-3	TGCGCCAGCAGTTCGGTCTCTGGAAACACCATATATTTT	CASSSVSGNTIYF
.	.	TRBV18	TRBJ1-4	TGTGCCAGCTCACCATACAGGGAGCCAACTAATGAAAAACTGTTTTTT	CASSPYREPTNEKLFF
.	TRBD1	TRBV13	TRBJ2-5	TGTGCCAGCAGGCAGGGGGCTAAAGAGACCCAGTACTTC	CASRQGAKETQYF
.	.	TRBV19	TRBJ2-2	TGTGCCAGTAAGATCCAGGCCGGGGAGCTGTTTTTT	CASKIQAGELFF
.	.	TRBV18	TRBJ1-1	TGTGCCAGCTCACGAGGGGCGGCTGAAGCTTTCTTT	CASSRGAAEAFF
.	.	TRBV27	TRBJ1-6	TGTGCCAGCAGATTTTCGGACGAAAACTCACCCCTCCACTTT	CASRFSDENSPLHF
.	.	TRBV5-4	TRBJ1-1	TGTGCCAGCAGCTTGGATAGGGGGGCGCTGGGCACTGAAGCTTTCTTT	CASSLDRGALGTEAFF
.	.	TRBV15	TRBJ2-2	TGTGCCACCAGCAGAGGGTGGGGGAGCACCGGGGAGCTGTTTTTT	CATSRGWGSTGELFF
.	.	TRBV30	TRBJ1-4	TGTGCCTGGAGTGATGTGGTCTGGGATGAAAAACTGTTTTTT	CAWSDVVWDEKLFF
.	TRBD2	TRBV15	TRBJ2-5	TGTGCCACCAGCAGAGTGGCTAGCGGGGGCCAAGAGACCCAGTACTTC	CATSRVASGGQETQYF
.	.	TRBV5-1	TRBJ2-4	TGCGCCAGCAGCTTGGTGGGCGGCTTTACGTCCAAAAACATTCAGTACTTC	CASSLVGGFTSKNIQYF
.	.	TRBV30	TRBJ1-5	TGTGCCTGGAGTGAGGGGGTCAATCAGCCCCAGCATTTT	CAWSEGVNQPQHF
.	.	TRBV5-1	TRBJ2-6	TGCGCCAGCAGCCCCCAGGCTGGGGCCAACGTCCTGACTTTC	CASSPQAGANVLTF
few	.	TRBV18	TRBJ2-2	TGTGCCAGCTCACCGATACCCCCCGTGTACACCGGGGAGCTGTTTTTT	CASSPIPPVYTGELFF